This T cell receptor (beta chain) stems from a study of read filtering for tumor transcriptome and immune sequencing. Across the study: Per sample, TCR-region reads ranged about 4 to 10.27 million by IR-seq, about 75 to 1273 by RNA-seq.

This library used around 400 ng RNA and molecular barcoded adaptors spanning alpha/delta and beta/gamma chains. TCRdb processed the reads anew with MiXCR; each CDR3 protein has one entry. The sample lists around 130,000 distinct CDR3 sequences; over 10% were seen once. V lost 4 bases, J lost 3 bases, and 9 bases lay in between. Germline V gives CDR1 DFQATT, CDR2 SNEGSKA (reference sequence). The CDR3 length is 12 residues. This clonotype was observed many times. The chain is built from TRBV20-1 and TRBJ2-5; perhaps TRBD2 as D (5 bases). Material for sequencing was a population of CD138-negative cells sorted from bone marrow. This clonotype was sampled from a donor aged 40 or older with multiple myeloma. The CDR3 nucleotides are TGCAGTGCTACTAGCACTAAAGAGACCCAGTACTTC. This sequence encodes CSATSTKETQYF.